One and the same sample provided the 12 T cell receptor beta chains below, sequenced in a study of CD8+CD57+ T cells in acquired aplastic anemia. For CDR3 and TCR beta VDJ profiling, genomic DNA was the template used. In TCRdb, the reads were re-called with MiXCR into one record per CDR3 protein. The data show around 200,000 distinct CDR3 sequences, around 50% seen once. Patients selected for sequencing had displayed CD8+CD57+ cell expansion by flow cytometry. What was sequenced was sorted CD4+, CD8+, or CD8+CD57+ T cells (not recorded which) from PBMCs. Source of these receptors: a human donor with aplastic anemia.

This clonotype was seen only once. This chain connects TRBV20-1 to TRBJ2-2; tentative D call: TRBD1 (6 bases). Germline assignment: CDR1 DFQATT and CDR2 SNEGSKA (reference sequence). There are 15 residues in the CDR3. V was shortened by 5 bases and J by 0 bases, with 13 bases between the two germline ends. CDR3 protein: CSALLDRSNTGELFF. DNA for the CDR3: TGCAGTGCTCTATTGGACAGATCGAACACCGGGGAGCTGTTTTTT.

This clonotype has a handful of counts. This chain connects TRBV2 to TRBJ2-7; D is unclear. Per germline, CDR1 SNHLY and CDR2 FYNNEI. The length of the CDR3 is 13 residues. Trimming pared 3 bases from V and 5 bases from J, leaving 11 bases between. The CDR3 loop is CASSEAASNEQYF. In DNA, the CDR3 is TGTGCCAGCAGTGAGGCGGCGAGCAACGAGCAGTACTTC.

V is TRBV2 and J is TRBJ2-3; 9 bases match TRBD1. The CDR3 covers 15 residues. The V and J ends lost 8 bases and 3 bases, in that order; junction bases with no gene match: 9. CDR1 SNHLY and CDR2 FYNNEI come from the germline V gene. CDR3: CASGTDRGATDTQYF. The CDR3 region has the DNA TGTGCCAGCGGGACGGACAGGGGAGCAACAGATACGCAGTATTTT.

The chain joins TRBV25-1 to TRBJ1-1; 7 nucleotides match TRBD1. The V and J ends lost 2 bases and 7 bases, in that order; junction bases with no gene match: 4. From germline, CDR1 is MGHDK and CDR2 SYGVNS. This CDR3 spans 13 amino acids. Here the CDR3 reads CASSEPGQREAFF. For the CDR3, the DNA is TGTGCCAGCAGTGAACCGGGACAGCGTGAAGCTTTCTTT.

This clonotype appeared many times. The chain employs TRBV24-1 and TRBJ2-2, with a tentative D call TRBD1 (6 bases). The CDR3 is 16 amino acids. Looked up from germline, CDR1 is KGHDR and CDR2 is SFDVKD. Trimming pared 6 bases from V and 5 bases from J, leaving 18 bases between. The CDR3 here is CATSRRAGAGTGELFF. The CDR3 DNA reads as TGTGCCACCAGTCGTCGGGCAGGGGCAGGTACCGGGGAGCTGTTTTTT.

This clonotype has a count of ten or more. The chain is built from TRBV19 and TRBJ1-2; TRBD1 might be the D (6 bases). Germline CDR1 reads LNHDA; CDR2 reads SQIVND (reference sequence). This CDR3 comprises 15 residues. The germline V and J ends were trimmed by 8 bases and 0 bases, with 16 bases remaining between them. This CDR3 reads CASGRNRDANYGYTF. CDR3 nucleotide sequence: TGTGCCAGTGGCCGGAACAGGGATGCTAACTATGGCTACACCTTC.

As concerns this clonotype: A much larger clone differs from this one at a single base, so this may be a read error. This chain connects TRBV5-1 to TRBJ2-7; 7 bases align to TRBD1. V lost 0 bases and J lost 9; bases outside the gene matches: 9. CDR1 is SGHRS and CDR2 is YFSETQ in the germline V gene. The CDR3 contains 14 residues. The DNA for the CDR3 is TGCGCCAGCAGCTTGGGAGGGGGCGCGGGCGGGCAGTACTTC. Amino acid sequence: CASSLGGGAGGQYF.

This chain links TRBV10-3 with TRBJ2-7, with 8 bases aligning to TRBD2. CDR1 ENHRY and CDR2 SYGVKD come from the germline V gene. The CDR3 consists of 14 residues. V lost 6 bases to trimming and J lost 1 base; unmatched junction nucleotides: 5. CDR3 nucleotide sequence: TGTGCCATCAGGCGGGGGGACAAATCCTACGAGCAGTACTTC. As protein: CAIRRGDKSYEQYF.

As to this clonotype: The CDR3 end shows no conserved phenylalanine or tryptophan, and so a read error is likely. The chain employs TRBV15 and TRBJ2-7; 12 nucleotides match TRBD2. V lost 1 base to trimming and J lost 6 bases; unmatched junction nucleotides: 4. Germline V gene lookup returns CDR1 LNHNV and CDR2 YYDKDF (reference sequence). This CDR3 contains 15 residues. In nucleotides, the CDR3 is TGTGCCACCAGCAGAGGACTAGCGGGAGTATTCGAGCAGTACTCC. This gives the protein CATSRGLAGVFEQYS.

The J gene is TRBJ2-5, the V gene TRBV20-1, with D uncertain. The CDR3 is 14 amino acids. Trimming stripped 0 bases from V and 3 bases from J, with 11 bases between. Germline CDR1 and CDR2: DFQATT and SNEGSKA (reference sequence). This CDR3 reads CSARDLASKETQYF. The CDR3 DNA reads TGCAGTGCTAGAGATCTGGCTAGTAAAGAGACCCAGTACTTC.

A word on this clonotype: An end of the junction does not agree with germline; a read error may underlie this. The chain is built from TRBV7-7 and TRBJ2-2; D unresolved. This CDR3 is 16 amino acids long. CDR1 and CDR2 from the germline V gene are SSHAT and FNYEAQ (reference sequence). Here the CDR3 reads CASSLGPPGSAGELFF. In DNA, the CDR3 is TGTGCTAGCAGCTTAGGCCCCCCTGGGTCGGCCGGGGAGCTGTTTTTT.

The chain links TRBV5-1 to TRBJ2-3; 9 bases map to TRBD2. The junction had 13 bases not matched to a gene; V was cut back by 1 base and J by 4 bases. Germline assignment: CDR1 SGHRS and CDR2 YFSETQ. CDR3 length equals 18 residues. CDR3 bases: TGCGCCAGCAGCTTGTCTAGCGGGGCCTTGGGGGTAGCAGATACGCAGTATTTT. Its protein is CASSLSSGALGVADTQYF.